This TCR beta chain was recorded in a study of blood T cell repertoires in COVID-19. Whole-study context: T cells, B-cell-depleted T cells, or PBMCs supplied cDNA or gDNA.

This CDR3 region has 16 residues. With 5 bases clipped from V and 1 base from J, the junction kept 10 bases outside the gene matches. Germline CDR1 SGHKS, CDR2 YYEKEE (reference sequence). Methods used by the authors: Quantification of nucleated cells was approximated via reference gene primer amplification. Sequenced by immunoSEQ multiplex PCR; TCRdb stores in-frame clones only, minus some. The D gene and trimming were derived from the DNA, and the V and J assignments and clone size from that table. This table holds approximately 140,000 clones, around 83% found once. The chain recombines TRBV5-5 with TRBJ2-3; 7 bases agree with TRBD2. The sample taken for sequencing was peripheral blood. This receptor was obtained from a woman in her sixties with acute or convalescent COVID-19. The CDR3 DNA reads TGTGCCAGCAGTCCCGGCGGGCTAGCGGGCACAGATACGCAGTATTTT. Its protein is CASSPGGLAGTDTQYF.